This T cell receptor beta chain is from a study of cytomegalovirus exposure and HLA in healthy donors. This clone was observed a few times. Its antigen is still unknown. The CDR3 runs 12 residues. The V gene's germline CDR1 is MGHDK and CDR2 SYGVNS. Trimming shortened V by 8 bases and J by 7 bases, and 14 bases separated the two germline ends. PCR amplification relied on 60 Vbeta primers (plus 13 Jbeta primers). Clones were read by immunoSEQ multiplex PCR, and TCRdb kept only the in-frame ones, dropping some. The sample carries 100,000 to 120,000 clones, about 78% recorded once. Though nominally healthy at sampling, donors likely had unrecorded immune exposures. Findings and caveats of the study: Accounts indicate the classifier identified cytomegalovirus status with strong specificity and sensitivity.

The rearrangement uses TRBV25-1 and TRBJ1-2; the D is unclear. The TCR comes from a man aged 30 to 45 in good health and CMV-seronegative. The sample comprised PBMCs. The CDR3 reads CASGNMAGGYTF. CDR3 nucleotide sequence: TGTGCCAGCGGGAATATGGCGGGTGGCTACACCTTC.